The 28 T cell receptor beta chains in this list originate from one sample, sequenced in a study of blood T cells in healthy people across ages. The authors ran a second PCR of about 7 to 11 cycles using a sample-barcoded 5' primer and a J-beta primer mix. One entry per CDR3 protein, called by TCRdb with MiXCR from the 5' RACE reads. The table includes 750,000 to 1,000,000 distinct CDR3 sequences, approximately 32% detected once. These data are also associated with another study on T cells of mothers and their children.

Source material: blood. The receptors here all came from a woman aged 40 to 55 in good health.

The V call is TRBV2, the J call TRBJ1-1, with 9 bases fitting TRBD1. CDR1 and CDR2 (germline): SNHLY, FYNNEI. The V gene end was trimmed by 6 bases and the J gene end by 4 bases; junction bases not matched to a gene: 9. The CDR3 covers 15 residues. The CDR3 spells CASRTAGTGPTEAFF. The CDR3 DNA is TGTGCCAGCAGGACGGCCGGGACAGGGCCCACTGAAGCTTTCTTT.

This clonotype has a count of ten or more. The J gene is TRBJ2-4, the V gene TRBV20-1; 9 bases match TRBD1. V gave up 5 bases and J gave up 9 bases; unmatched junction bases: 8. The CDR3 loop spans 13 amino acids. From germline, CDR1 is DFQATT and CDR2 SNEGSKA (reference sequence). CDR3 in DNA: TGCAGTGCTCAAGGTACAGGGGGCAGCATTCAGTACTTC. It specifies CSAQGTGGSIQYF.

This clonotype was counted ten times or more. The chain recombines TRBV10-3 with TRBJ2-3; D ambiguous. The CDR3 sequence is 15 residues long. The germline V and J ends were trimmed by 0 bases and 1 base, with 8 bases remaining between them. Germline loops: CDR1 ENHRY, CDR2 SYGVKD. Here the CDR3 DNA reads TGTGCCATCAGTGAGTCTGGTCGGGGCACAGATACGCAGTATTTT. Its protein is CAISESGRGTDTQYF.

This chain's CDR3 is CASSSAGESNIQYF. In DNA form, the CDR3 reads TGCGCCAGCAGCTCGGCGGGGGAGAGTAACATTCAGTACTTC. This sequence joins TRBV5-1 and TRBJ2-4; 7 bases fit TRBD2. Trimming removed 3 bases from V and 7 bases from J; junction bases left unmatched: 7. Germline V gene data show CDR1 as SGHRS and CDR2 as YFSETQ. This CDR3 spans 14 amino acids. The whole variable domain, remainder taken from reference TRBV5-1 and TRBJ2-4, is KAGVTQTPRYLIKTRGQQVTLSCSPISGHRSVSWYQQTPGQGLQFLFEYFSETQRNKGNFPGRFSGRQFSNSRSEMNVSTLELGDSALYLCASSSAGESNIQYFGAGTRLSVL.

J is TRBJ1-5 and V is TRBV24-1; no definite D call. This CDR3 has 16 amino acids. Germline V gene data show CDR1 as KGHDR and CDR2 as SFDVKD. The ends were cut back, 4 bases at V and 4 bases at J, with 16 bases in the middle. The chain's CDR3 is CATSDPMEGSNQPQHF. In DNA form, the CDR3 reads TGTGCCACCAGTGACCCCATGGAGGGATCTAATCAGCCCCAGCATTTT.

The gene calls are TRBV3-1 and TRBJ1-4; D not resolved. The V end was cut by 0 bases, the J end by 8 bases, with 4 bases between. Germline CDR1 and CDR2: LGHDT and YNNKEL (reference sequence). The length of the CDR3 is 12 residues. CDR3 in amino acids: CASSQEKEKLFF. DNA for the CDR3: TGTGCCAGCAGCCAAGAGAAGGAAAAACTGTTTTTT.

The sample holds a few counts of this clonotype. The chain is built from TRBV27 and TRBJ1-2; TRBD1 matches at 7 bases. Germline V lookup: CDR1 MNHEY, CDR2 SMNVEV (reference sequence). This CDR3 has 17 amino acids. Trimming at V came to 6 bases and at J to 0 bases, leaving 13 bases not matched to a gene. CDR3 DNA sequence: TGTGCCAGCAGGAGCCCGACAGGGTACCCCTCTAACTATGGCTACACCTTC. It yields the protein CASRSPTGYPSNYGYTF.

The rearrangement links TRBV12-3 or TRBV12-4 to TRBJ2-2; TRBD2 agrees at 11 bases. V dropped 2 bases and J dropped 4; count of bases not matched to a gene: 6. The CDR3 covers 17 residues. The CDR3 is CASSLRASGGPTGELFF. DNA of the CDR3: TGTGCCAGCAGTTTAAGGGCTAGCGGGGGGCCCACCGGGGAGCTGTTTTTT.

Ten or more counts support this clonotype. The chain links TRBV18 to TRBJ2-1, with 12 bases matching TRBD1. CDR1 and CDR2 from the germline V gene are KGHSH and LQKENI. The CDR3 is made up of 16 amino acids. The V and J ends lost 3 bases and 2 bases, in that order; junction bases with no gene match: 2. The chain's CDR3 is CASSPGTGGAYNEQFF. Here the CDR3 DNA reads TGTGCCAGCTCACCCGGGACAGGGGGCGCCTACAATGAGCAGTTCTTC.

At least ten counts were recorded for this clonotype. This chain links TRBV5-1 with TRBJ2-1; D not resolved. Trimming removed 0 bases at V and 6 bases at J, with 10 bases between. Looked up from germline, CDR1 is SGHRS and CDR2 is YFSETQ. The CDR3 extends over 14 amino acids. CDR3 coding DNA: TGCGCCAGCAGCTTGGATGTTAGTGCCAATGAGCAGTTCTTC. Amino acid sequence: CASSLDVSANEQFF.

The count of this clonotype is one. This chain uses TRBV28 with TRBJ2-2; the D call may be TRBD1 or TRBD2 (5 bases each). V was trimmed by 3 bases and J by 5 bases, leaving 19 bases between them. The CDR3 is 17 residues long. CDR1 is MDHEN and CDR2 is SYDVKM in the germline V gene. CDR3: CASSFVRGSIGTGELFF. CDR3 in DNA: TGTGCCAGCAGTTTTGTGAGGGGCTCGATCGGGACCGGGGAGCTGTTTTTT.

This clonotype was recorded many times. V gene TRBV6-2 or TRBV6-3 combines with J gene TRBJ2-6; 8 nucleotides agree with TRBD1. Germline V CDR1 and CDR2: MNHEY, SVGEGT. Unmatched junction bases numbered 3, after V lost 6 bases and J lost 2 bases. The CDR3 spans 15 residues. The CDR3 reads CASRFRGPGANVLTF. The CDR3 DNA reads TGTGCCAGCAGATTCAGGGGGCCTGGGGCCAACGTCCTGACTTTC.

The chain couples TRBV15 to TRBJ2-5, with a possible D match to TRBD2 (5 bases). The CDR3 runs 16 residues. Trimming took off 5 bases at V and 4 bases at J, with 20 bases between the two ends. Germline CDR1 LNHNV, CDR2 YYDKDF (reference sequence). This CDR3 reads CATSPRGSHVPETQYF. The CDR3, as DNA: TGTGCCACCAGCCCACGGGGATCCCATGTCCCAGAGACCCAGTACTTC.

This rearrangement joins TRBV6-2 or TRBV6-3 to TRBJ1-2; 7 bases are a match to TRBD1. Germline-derived CDR1 and CDR2 are MNHEY and SVGEGT. The ends lost 4 bases at V and 6 bases at J; junction bases unmatched: 8. This CDR3 has 14 amino acids. Written as DNA, the CDR3 is TGTGCCAGCAGTTTCCTGACAGGGCAGGATGGCTACACCTTC. Its protein is CASSFLTGQDGYTF.

This clonotype turned up a few times. The chain has TRBV20-1 and TRBJ2-1; D is perhaps TRBD2 (5 bases). V lost 0 bases and J 4 bases, leaving 19 bases between the germline ends. The CDR3 is made up of 17 amino acids. Germline V gene lookup returns CDR1 DFQATT and CDR2 SNEGSKA (reference sequence). The CDR3 region has the DNA TGCAGTGCTAGAGAAATTCAGTTGATTCGGGGATACAATGAGCAGTTCTTC. Amino acids: CSAREIQLIRGYNEQFF.

This sequence joins TRBV5-1 and TRBJ1-1; 7 bases line up with TRBD1. Germline lookup yields CDR1 SGHRS and CDR2 YFSETQ. CDR3 length: 15 residues. The V gene end was trimmed by 4 bases and the J gene end by 1 base; junction bases not matched to a gene: 7. The CDR3 loop reads CASSVQTGKNTEAFF. The CDR3 DNA follows: TGCGCCAGCAGCGTACAGACAGGGAAGAACACTGAAGCTTTCTTT.

A remark on this clonotype: The CDR3 ends on some other residue instead of the conserved phenylalanine or tryptophan, so this is likely a read error. The chain links TRBV7-2 to TRBJ2-1, with 9 bases matching TRBD1. This CDR3 spans 13 amino acids. CDR1 SGHTA and CDR2 FQGNSA come from the germline V gene. V lost 5 bases, J lost 10 bases, and 6 bases stayed unmatched. This CDR3 reads CASSQTGGYEQFL. The CDR3 DNA reads TGTGCCAGCAGCCAGACAGGGGGGTACGAGCAGTTCTTA.

The table lists this clonotype with a few counts. A much larger clonotype is one base distant, so this may be a read error. This likely comes from a read error, as the CDR3 has no conserved phenylalanine or tryptophan at its end. This rearrangement joins TRBV7-2 to TRBJ1-2; possible D gene TRBD1, 6 bases. This CDR3 has 15 residues. V was shortened by 1 base and J by 2 bases, with 11 bases between the two germline ends. Germline CDR1 is SGHTA and CDR2 is FQGNSA. CDR3 sequence (DNA): TGTGCCAGCAGCTTAGGGCAGGGGTACAACTATGGCTACACCTGC. Protein: CASSLGQGYNYGYTC.

CDR3 sequence (DNA): TGTGCCAGCAGCAGAAACCAGGGAGAGACCCAGTACTTC. Its translation: CASSRNQGETQYF. The chain couples TRBV7-9 to TRBJ2-5, with TRBD1 as a possible D gene (5 bases). V was cut by 5 bases and J by 4 bases, with 11 bases left in between. Germline V gene sequence: CDR1 SEHNR, CDR2 FQNEAQ (reference sequence). The CDR3 length is 13 residues.

This chain connects TRBV29-1 to TRBJ2-3; TRBD2 aligns across 9 bases. V shed 6 bases, J shed 2 bases, and the junction held 15 bases outside the gene matches. Germline V gene sequence: CDR1 SQVTM, CDR2 ANQGSEA. The CDR3 is 17 residues long. Written as DNA, the CDR3 is TGCAGCGTACCAAACCCCAGCGGGGGGCCCTCCACAGATACGCAGTATTTT. Translating gives CSVPNPSGGPSTDTQYF.

This clonotype was found a few times. J is TRBJ1-2 and V is TRBV7-9; D not certain. The CDR3 is 11 residues long. Per the germline V gene, CDR1 is SEHNR and CDR2 is FQNEAQ (reference sequence). Trimming cost V 3 bases and J 3 bases, with 2 bases left between them. The DNA of the CDR3 is TGTGCCAGCAGCTTCGACTATGGCTACACCTTC. It translates to CASSFDYGYTF. Full variable domain (outside the CDR3, taken from reference TRBV7-9 and TRBJ1-2): DTGVSQNPRHKITKRGQNVTFRCDPISEHNRLYWYRQTLGQGPEFLTYFQNEAQLEKSRLLSDRFSAERPKGSFSTLEIQRTEQGDSAMYLCASSFDYGYTFGSGTRLTVV.

Concerning this clonotype itself: Just one base apart from a much larger clone, this may be a read error. The J gene is TRBJ2-3, the V gene TRBV5-1; D may be TRBD2 (7 bases). V gave up 4 bases and J gave up 1 base, with 16 bases separating them. CDR3 length: 16 residues. CDR1 SGHRS and CDR2 YFSETQ come from the germline V gene. The CDR3 DNA is TGCGCCAGCAGCGTTACCGGGGGGCTGGGCACAGATACGCAGTATTTT. This encodes CASSVTGGLGTDTQYF.

V and J are TRBV7-2 and TRBJ2-7; D is possibly TRBD1 (6 bases). V was clipped by 5 bases and J by 5 bases, with 13 bases between them. Germline CDR1 SGHTA, CDR2 FQGNSA. The length of the CDR3 is 13 residues. This chain's CDR3 is CASSPGQNHEQYF. CDR3 coding DNA: TGTGCCAGCAGCCCCGGACAGAACCACGAGCAGTACTTC.

The chain couples TRBV6-5 to TRBJ1-5; D not certain. V was pared by 4 bases and J by 1 base, with 11 bases between. Germline loops: CDR1 MNHEY, CDR2 SVGAGI. The CDR3 contains 15 residues. The CDR3 protein is CASSFGLGSNQPQHF. The CDR3 nucleotides read TGTGCCAGCAGTTTCGGCCTGGGGAGCAATCAGCCCCAGCATTTT.

This clonotype was detected only a few times. The chain is built from TRBV29-1 and TRBJ1-2, with 7 bases that match TRBD1. J was trimmed by 5 bases and V by 0 bases; bases with no gene match: 9. This CDR3 region has 15 residues. Germline V gene lookup returns CDR1 SQVTM and CDR2 ANQGSEA. CDR3 nucleotides: TGCAGCGTTGAAGAAGGGACAACAGGGGAGTATGGCTACACCTTC. Protein: CSVEEGTTGEYGYTF.

Comment on this clonotype: A read error may explain this, as a much larger clone is one base away. The chain is built from TRBV5-6 and TRBJ2-7, with D maybe TRBD2 (6 bases). CDR3 length: 15 amino acids. Germline CDR1 is SGHDT and CDR2 is YYEEEE. The CDR3 reads CASSLAGGAPNEQCF. For the CDR3, the DNA is TGTGCCAGCAGCTTGGCTGGAGGGGCGCCCAACGAGCAGTGCTTC.

CDR3 protein: CSVGTTGGKNYNEQFF. Here the CDR3 DNA reads TGCAGCGTTGGCACAACAGGGGGTAAGAACTACAATGAGCAGTTCTTC. The chain employs TRBV29-1 and TRBJ2-1; 8 nucleotides match TRBD1. CDR1 and CDR2 from the germline V gene are SQVTM and ANQGSEA. The CDR3 covers 16 residues. With 4 bases clipped from V and 3 bases from J, the junction kept 11 bases outside the gene matches.

The CDR3 coding sequence is TGCGCCAGCAGCTTGGGCCAGGGGGTCACAGATACGCAGTATTTT. Translating it yields CASSLGQGVTDTQYF. This chain joins TRBV5-1 and TRBJ2-3; 7 nucleotides match TRBD1. Unmatched junction bases numbered 3, after V lost 0 bases and J lost 2 bases. CDR3 size: 15 residues. Germline V gene sequence: CDR1 SGHRS, CDR2 YFSETQ.